Listed here are 20 T cell receptor beta chains from one sample, sequenced in a study of blood T cell repertoires in COVID-19. Produced via immunoSEQ multiplex PCR; TCRdb's table is partial and in-frame only. The table has 88,000 or so clones, roughly 80% seen once. The source material was peripheral blood. The receptors here all came from a man between 60 and 70 years old with acute or convalescent COVID-19.

V and J are TRBV7-9 and TRBJ1-2, with D perhaps matching TRBD1 (5 bases). The CDR3 length is 15 residues. Trimming took off 4 bases at V and 4 bases at J, with 16 bases between the two ends. Germline V lookup: CDR1 SEHNR, CDR2 FQNEAQ (reference sequence). CDR3 region: CASSSSGKSGYGYTF. The CDR3 nucleotides are TGTGCCAGCAGCTCCTCAGGGAAATCTGGCTATGGCTACACCTTC.

The rearrangement links TRBV15 to TRBJ2-1; D unresolved. CDR1 and CDR2 from the germline V gene are LNHNV and YYDKDF (reference sequence). CDR3 size: 13 residues. Trimming removed 8 bases from V and 7 bases from J, with 15 bases in between. The CDR3 nucleotides read TGTGCCACCTCTCTAACCCAGGCGAATGAGCAGTTCTTC. Translation gives CATSLTQANEQFF.

This chain connects TRBV6-5 to TRBJ2-7; 7 bases are shared with TRBD1. V trimming: 6 bases; J trimming: 4 bases; junction bases outside the gene matches: 9. Germline V lookup: CDR1 MNHEY, CDR2 SVGAGI. This CDR3 is built from 14 residues. For the CDR3, the DNA is TGTGCCAGCAGGGTAGTACAGGGGATTTACGAGCAGTACTTC. Translating gives CASRVVQGIYEQYF.

CDR3 protein: CASAGSGNEKLFF. The DNA of the CDR3 is TGTGCCAGCGCGGGCTCCGGTAATGAAAAACTGTTTTTT. The rearrangement uses TRBV6-6 and TRBJ1-4; D is ambiguous. Germline V gene data show CDR1 as MNHNY and CDR2 as SVGAGI (reference sequence). The germline V and J ends were trimmed by 8 bases and 4 bases, with 11 bases remaining between them. This CDR3 has 13 amino acids.

The chain's CDR3 is CASSYRYEQYF. DNA of the CDR3: TGTGCCAGCAGTTACCGGTACGAGCAGTACTTC. The chain uses TRBV6-2 or TRBV6-3 and TRBJ2-7; D is uncertain. V lost 2 bases and J lost 4, with 3 bases in between. CDR3 length: 11 amino acids. The germline gives CDR1 MNHEY, CDR2 SVGEGT.

This chain uses TRBV24-1 with TRBJ2-2, with 8 nucleotides matching TRBD1. CDR3 length equals 14 residues. The germline CDR1 and CDR2 sequences are KGHDR and SFDVKD. V shed 9 bases and J 0 bases; nucleotides not matched to a gene: 2. CDR3 protein: CATGQGSNTGELFF. CDR3 DNA sequence: TGTGCCACCGGACAGGGATCGAACACCGGGGAGCTGTTTTTT.

This sequence joins TRBV7-9 and TRBJ1-2; 8 positions agree with TRBD1. J gave up 4 bases and V 4 bases, and 8 bases lay outside the gene matches. Looked up from germline, CDR1 is SEHNR and CDR2 is FQNEAQ (reference sequence). This CDR3 is built from 15 residues. The DNA of the CDR3 is TGTGCCAGCAGCTCACCCGCGACAGGGGCCTATGGCTACACCTTC. Translating it yields CASSSPATGAYGYTF.

The V call is TRBV7-9, the J call TRBJ1-6; D not resolved. V was cut by 5 bases and J by 7 bases, with 21 bases left in between. The CDR3 sequence is 17 residues long. The V gene's germline CDR1 is SEHNR and CDR2 FQNEAQ (reference sequence). The CDR3 coding sequence is TGTGCCAGCAGCCAGTTGTCGCAGGAGGCTTGGAATTCACCCCTCCACTTT. This encodes CASSQLSQEAWNSPLHF.

This clone was counted only a few times. This rearrangement joins TRBV19 to TRBJ1-6; 7 positions match TRBD1. This CDR3 region has 16 residues. CDR1 is LNHDA, CDR2 SQIVND, per germline (reference sequence). V lost 8 bases to trimming and J lost 2 bases; unmatched junction nucleotides: 9. As DNA, the CDR3 is TGTGCCAGTCGCGACAGGGAAGTAACCTATAATTCACCCCTCCACTTT. Its translation: CASRDREVTYNSPLHF.

V and J are TRBV9 and TRBJ2-6; possibly TRBD2 for D (5 bases). V was pared by 0 bases and J by 0 bases, with 7 bases between. Germline V gene lookup returns CDR1 SGDLS and CDR2 YYNGEE. CDR3 size: 16 residues. Here the CDR3 reads CASSVAGNSGANVLTF. In DNA, the CDR3 is TGTGCCAGCAGCGTAGCCGGGAACTCTGGGGCCAACGTCCTGACTTTC. Based on the CDR3 plus reference TRBV9 and TRBJ2-6, the full variable domain is DSGVTQTPKHLITATGQRVTLRCSPRSGDLSVYWYQQSLDQGLQFLIQYYNGEERAKGNILERFSAQQFPDLHSELNLSSLELGDSALYFCASSVAGNSGANVLTFGAGSRLTVL.

Note on this clone: The sample holds other DNA sequences that translate to the same CDR3. The rearrangement links TRBV5-1 to TRBJ1-5; the D is unclear. The CDR3 spans 14 residues. Germline CDR1 reads SGHRS; CDR2 reads YFSETQ. The germline V and J ends were trimmed by 2 bases and 4 bases, with 10 bases remaining between them. The CDR3 region has the DNA TGCGCCAGCAGCTTAGGCGGAGGAAATCAGCCCCAGCATTTT. The encoded protein is CASSLGGGNQPQHF.

The V gene is TRBV12-3 or TRBV12-4, the J gene TRBJ2-1; D is undetermined. The CDR3 runs to 11 residues. V lost 4 bases and J lost 6, with 4 bases in between. CDR3 nucleotide sequence: TGTGCCAGCAGTTCTAGCAATGAGCAGTTCTTC. Amino acids: CASSSSNEQFF.

The genes are TRBV7-2 and TRBJ2-5; 7 bases agree with TRBD2. The germline V gene has CDR1 SGHTA and CDR2 FQGNSA. V shed 2 bases, J shed 2 bases, and the junction held 11 bases outside the gene matches. The CDR3 is made up of 17 amino acids. The CDR3 DNA follows: TGTGCCAGCAGCTTATCTGGGGGGAGGGGAGGGCAAGAGACCCAGTACTTC. It yields the protein CASSLSGGRGGQETQYF.

This chain joins TRBV11-2 and TRBJ2-2; D is perhaps TRBD2 (5 bases). The CDR3 covers 13 residues. V shed 7 bases and J shed 4 bases, with 10 bases lying between them. From germline, CDR1 is SGHAT and CDR2 FQNNGV. As DNA, the CDR3 is TGTGCCAGCAAAGCGGAACTCACCGGGGAGCTGTTTTTT. Translating gives CASKAELTGELFF. Combining the CDR3 with reference TRBV11-2 and TRBJ2-2 gives the whole variable domain EAGVAQSPRYKIIEKRQSVAFWCNPISGHATLYWYQQILGQGPKLLIQFQNNGVVDDSQLPKDRFSAERLKGVDSTLKIQPAKLEDSAVYLCASKAELTGELFFGEGSRLTVL.

This chain connects TRBV3-1 (or the pseudogene TRBV3-2) to TRBJ2-2; 9 bases line up with TRBD1. The CDR3 sequence is 16 residues long. Per the germline V gene, CDR1 is LGHDT and CDR2 is YNNKEL (reference sequence). Unmatched junction bases numbered 9, after V lost 4 bases and J lost 6 bases. The CDR3 nucleotides read TGTGCCAGCAGCCTCTCCGGACAGGGGTCCCCCGGGGAGCTGTTTTTT. Translated, it gives CASSLSGQGSPGELFF.

V gene TRBV18 combines with J gene TRBJ2-7; TRBD1 aligns across 10 bases. The V gene's germline CDR1 is KGHSH and CDR2 LQKENI. CDR3 length: 13 residues. J lost 4 bases, V lost 5 bases, and 2 bases had no gene match. CDR3 in DNA: TGTGCCAGCTCAGGACAGGGGGGTTACGAGCAGTACTTC. It translates to CASSGQGGYEQYF. The variable domain in full, with the rest retrieved from reference TRBV18 and TRBJ2-7, is NAGVMQNPRHLVRRRGQEARLRCSPMKGHSHVYWYRQLPEEGLKFMVYLQKENIIDESGMPKERFSAEFPKEGPSILRIQQVVRGDSAAYFCASSGQGGYEQYFGPGTRLTVT.

This clone was detected only once. CDR3 region: CASSHRDRGFYEQYF. CDR3 DNA sequence: TGTGCCAGCAGCCACCGGGACAGGGGCTTCTACGAGCAGTACTTC. The chain recombines TRBV6-5 with TRBJ2-7; 10 bases agree with TRBD1. With V trimmed by 6 bases and J by 3 bases, 8 bases remained unmatched. The germline CDR1 and CDR2 sequences are MNHEY and SVGAGI. The CDR3 runs 15 residues.

The chain has TRBV19 and TRBJ2-2; TRBD1 matches at 10 bases. Germline CDR1 reads LNHDA; CDR2 reads SQIVND (reference sequence). Trimming at V came to 4 bases and at J to 7 bases, leaving 12 bases not matched to a gene. The CDR3 is 17 residues long. CDR3 coding DNA: TGTGCCAGTAGTACCGCGCCAGGGACAGGGGCTAGCGGGGAGCTGTTTTTT. Protein sequence: CASSTAPGTGASGELFF.

V usage is TRBV7-2 and J usage is TRBJ1-1; no clear D gene. The germline V gene has CDR1 SGHTA and CDR2 FQGNSA. The CDR3 is 13 residues long. V lost 3 bases, J lost 3 bases, and 8 bases lay in between. The CDR3 region has the DNA TGTGCCAGCAGCTTCTGGAGGGACACTGAAGCTTTCTTT. Translating gives CASSFWRDTEAFF.

The J gene is TRBJ1-2, the V gene TRBV10-1, with 7 bases fitting TRBD1. CDR1 and CDR2 from the germline V gene are WNHNN and SYGVQD (reference sequence). CDR3 length: 14 residues. The ends lost 5 bases at V and 3 bases at J; junction bases unmatched: 6. The CDR3 DNA reads TGCGCCAGCAGTCCCACAGGGGTTCACTATGGCTACACCTTC. Amino acid sequence: CASSPTGVHYGYTF.